The 20 T cell receptor beta chains below were found in one sample sequenced in a study of shared clonotypes between healthy human individuals. Cells designated naive CD8 were CD45RO-negative and were positively selected for CCR7, with terminally differentiated effector memory CD45RA+ cells excluded. Clones were read by immunoSEQ multiplex PCR, and TCRdb kept only the in-frame ones, dropping some. The data show some 2 million clones, approximately 94% seen once. The specimen was naive CD8+ T cells sorted from blood. The source of these receptors is a man between 18 and 35 years old in good health.

Only one count was recorded for this clone. The chain joins TRBV13 to TRBJ2-7; 8 bases fit TRBD1. V gave up 4 bases and J gave up 7 bases; unmatched junction bases: 6. The CDR3 covers 13 residues. Germline assignment: CDR1 PRHDT and CDR2 FYEKMQ (reference sequence). CDR3 sequence (DNA): TGTGCCAGCAGCTCCGGACAGGGCAATGAGCAGTACTTC. This encodes CASSSGQGNEQYF.

This rearrangement joins TRBV7-2 to TRBJ2-3; the D gene is possibly TRBD2 (6 bases). Trimming stripped 5 bases from V and 2 bases from J, with 23 bases between. The germline CDR1 and CDR2 sequences are SGHTA and FQGNSA. This CDR3 has 18 amino acids. In nucleotides, the CDR3 is TGTGCCAGCAGCCTCCTAGTGGGGACTTTGGGATTCACAGATACGCAGTATTTT. Translation: CASSLLVGTLGFTDTQYF.

The gene calls are TRBV2 and TRBJ2-7, with D uncertain. The CDR3 length is 15 residues. The germline CDR1 and CDR2 sequences are SNHLY and FYNNEI. Trimming stripped 4 bases from V and 1 base from J, with 14 bases between. This chain's CDR3 is CASSGSLGSSYEQYF. The CDR3 DNA reads TGTGCCAGCAGTGGGTCCCTGGGCTCTTCCTACGAGCAGTACTTC.

The genes are TRBV5-6 and TRBJ2-3; 8 positions agree with TRBD2. The germline gives CDR1 SGHDT, CDR2 YYEEEE. The CDR3 length is 14 residues. V lost 3 bases to trimming and J lost 2 bases; unmatched junction nucleotides: 2. The CDR3 loop is CASSSAGDTDTQYF. The DNA for the CDR3 is TGTGCCAGCAGCTCAGCGGGAGACACAGATACGCAGTATTTT. Full variable domain (remainder filled in from reference TRBV5-6 and TRBJ2-3): DAGVTQSPTHLIKTRGQQVTLRCSPKSGHDTVSWYQQALGQGPQFIFQYYEEEERQRGNFPDRFSGHQFPNYSSELNVNALLLGDSALYLCASSSAGDTDTQYFGPGTRLTVL.

The chain uses TRBV10-2 and TRBJ2-2; no clear D. With 0 bases removed from V and 2 bases from J, the gap between germline ends came to 13 bases. This CDR3 is 17 amino acids long. Germline V gives CDR1 WSHSY, CDR2 SAAADI. CDR3 sequence reads: CASSESVVGLNTGELFF. The CDR3 bases are TGCGCCAGCAGTGAGTCGGTAGTGGGCTTAAACACCGGGGAGCTGTTTTTT.

The CDR3 bases are TGTGCCAGCAGTTACCTCCACCAGCCCCAGCATTTT. Translated, it gives CASSYLHQPQHF. The chain combines TRBV27 with TRBJ1-5; D remains ambiguous. The CDR3 is 12 residues long. Germline CDR1 reads MNHEY; CDR2 reads SMNVEV (reference sequence). Trimming cost V 4 bases and J 7 bases, with 8 bases left between them.

The gene calls are TRBV5-5 and TRBJ2-4, with D hard to call. V was clipped by 1 base and J by 3 bases, with 8 bases between them. Germline CDR1 and CDR2: SGHKS and YYEKEE (reference sequence). This CDR3 contains 14 residues. The CDR3 loop is CASSLFGSKNIQYF. As DNA, the CDR3 is TGTGCCAGCAGCTTGTTCGGTAGCAAAAACATTCAGTACTTC.

The chain joins TRBV5-8 to TRBJ2-7, with D perhaps TRBD2 (6 bases). CDR1 and CDR2 from the germline V gene are SGHTS and YDEGEE. This CDR3 region has 14 residues. The V end was cut by 2 bases, the J end by 3 bases, with 12 bases between. The CDR3: CASSFGGVHYEQYF. Here the CDR3 DNA reads TGTGCCAGCAGCTTTGGAGGGGTCCACTACGAGCAGTACTTC. The whole variable domain, filled in from reference TRBV5-8 and TRBJ2-7, reads EAGVTQSPTHLIKTRGQQATLRCSPISGHTSVYWYQQALGLGLQFLLWYDEGEERNRGNFPPRFSGRQFPNYSSELNVNALELEDSALYLCASSFGGVHYEQYFGPGTRLTVT.

This sequence joins TRBV29-1 and TRBJ1-2; D is ambiguous. The V and J ends lost 3 bases and 6 bases respectively, with 11 bases between them. The germline V gene has CDR1 SQVTM and CDR2 ANQGSEA. There are 12 residues in the CDR3. CDR3 nucleotide sequence: TGCAGCGTTGACTCCGGAAGTGATGGCTACACCTTC. It yields the protein CSVDSGSDGYTF.

Notes on this clone: At the DNA level, this CDR3 is encoded by other sequences in the same sample as well. The chain links TRBV7-6 to TRBJ2-7; no clear D gene. From germline, CDR1 is SGHVS and CDR2 FNYEAQ. CDR3 length equals 14 residues. Trimming took off 1 base at V and 0 bases at J, with 7 bases between the two ends. CDR3 nucleotide sequence: TGTGCCAGCAGCTTAGAAGCCGGCTCCTACGAGCAGTACTTC. Translating gives CASSLEAGSYEQYF.

The rearrangement uses TRBV11-2 and TRBJ2-5, with TRBD1 matching 7 bases. V was clipped by 7 bases and J by 2 bases; unmatched bases: 7. The germline CDR1 and CDR2 sequences are SGHAT and FQNNGV. CDR3 length: 14 amino acids. CDR3 in amino acids: CASTAGTVQETQYF. The CDR3 DNA is TGTGCCAGCACCGCCGGGACAGTGCAAGAGACCCAGTACTTC.

The rearrangement joins TRBV27 to TRBJ1-2; 8 bases match TRBD1. CDR3 length equals 15 residues. V was clipped by 7 bases and J by 4 bases; unmatched bases: 11. CDR1 MNHEY and CDR2 SMNVEV come from the germline V gene (reference sequence). CDR3 amino acids: CASTKTGGVSYGYTF. The CDR3 coding sequence is TGTGCCAGCACCAAAACAGGGGGTGTGAGCTATGGCTACACCTTC.

The chain combines TRBV5-6 with TRBJ1-2; no definite D call. The CDR3 extends over 13 amino acids. V gave up 3 bases and J gave up 7 bases, with 13 bases separating them. Germline-derived CDR1 and CDR2 are SGHDT and YYEEEE. The CDR3 sequence is CASSSGIWAGYTF. The CDR3 region has the DNA TGTGCCAGCAGCTCTGGAATTTGGGCTGGCTACACCTTC.

This clone was recorded only once. The rearrangement joins TRBV10-2 to TRBJ2-1; unclear D gene. This CDR3 is 10 amino acids long. CDR1 and CDR2 from the germline V gene are WSHSY and SAAADI. Between the trimmed V and J ends, which lost 6 bases and 14 bases, there was a span of 11 bases. The CDR3: CASSQESKFF. The CDR3 DNA sequence: TGCGCCAGCAGCCAAGAGTCGAAGTTCTTC.

This clone was seen just once. The chain carries TRBV5-3 and TRBJ2-5; tentatively, D is TRBD1 or TRBD2 (6 bases each). TRBV5-3 is sorted into the ORF group, with uncertain function. The CDR3 contains 14 residues. V lost 6 bases, J lost 5 bases, and 17 bases lay in between. The CDR3 here is CARIPLRGQETQYF. For the CDR3, the DNA is TGTGCCAGAATTCCCCTCCGGGGGCAGGAGACCCAGTACTTC.

The chain joins TRBV10-3 to TRBJ2-1; D remains unclear. Trimming stripped 7 bases from V and 8 bases from J, with 15 bases between. Germline V gene lookup returns CDR1 ENHRY and CDR2 SYGVKD. The CDR3 spans 13 residues. The CDR3 DNA sequence: TGTGCCATCAAGAAACCCGAAGGCGATGAGCAGTTCTTC. As protein: CAIKKPEGDEQFF.

The J gene is TRBJ1-1, the V gene TRBV7-9; D unclear. The CDR3 totals 12 residues. CDR1 and CDR2 from the germline V gene are SEHNR and FQNEAQ (reference sequence). V was shortened by 10 bases and J by 0 bases, with 9 bases between the two germline ends. The CDR3 region has the DNA TGTGCCACCAAATGGTTGAACACTGAAGCTTTCTTT. This sequence encodes CATKWLNTEAFF.

The chain employs TRBV11-3 and TRBJ1-1; tentatively, D is TRBD1 (6 bases). Trimming removed 2 bases from V and 4 bases from J, with 11 bases in between. The CDR3 is made up of 14 amino acids. Per germline, CDR1 SGHNT and CDR2 YENEEA. The CDR3 region is CASSLYAGATEAFF. CDR3 bases: TGTGCCAGCAGCTTATACGCAGGGGCCACTGAAGCTTTCTTT.

The V call is TRBV11-2, the J call TRBJ2-1; the match to TRBD2 covers 12 bases. V lost 4 bases, J lost 8 bases, and 9 bases stayed unmatched. The CDR3 length is 16 residues. Germline-derived CDR1 and CDR2 are SGHAT and FQNNGV. DNA of the CDR3: TGTGCCAGCAGCTCTCGACTAGCGGGAGTTCAAGATGAGCAGTTCTTC. Protein product: CASSSRLAGVQDEQFF.

This clone was found once. At the DNA level, this CDR3 is encoded by other sequences in the same sample as well. The chain is built from TRBV4-1 and TRBJ2-1; TRBD1 matches 8 bases. Germline V gene sequence: CDR1 MGHRA, CDR2 YSYEKL. Losses at the gene ends were 0 bases for V and 5 bases for J; bases not matched to a gene: 3. The CDR3 covers 15 residues. CDR3 coding DNA: TGCGCCAGCAGCCAAGATAGGACAGGGAACAATGAGCAGTTCTTC. Translation: CASSQDRTGNNEQFF.